Reported below is one TCR beta chain. The antigen is undetermined. TCRdb reanalysed the reads using MiXCR and keeps one entry per CDR3 protein. Of 170,000 or so distinct CDR3 sequences listed, 17% were seen once; the top ten hold 20% to 25%. The CDR3 is 12 residues long. Germline assignment: CDR1 MDHEN and CDR2 SYDVKM. Between the trimmed V and J ends, which lost 1 base and 9 bases, there was a span of 7 bases. This entry is derived from a study of T cell repertoires in cytomegalovirus infection. In the study overall: Signatures in public TCR beta sequences pointed to both CMV infection and matching HLA type.

Findings of the study overall: Cumulative frequency (of public TCR beta family members) identified carriers of CMV plus the relevant HLA. Predominance within the ex vivo response was attributable to HLA-C-restricted CMV-specific TCR beta clonotypes.

The chain carries TRBV28 and TRBJ2-1; no clear D. This clonotype was obtained from a human donor in good health (CMV status not recorded). Some clones in this sample may be carry-over from other donors' samples. The sequencing input was CD8+ T cells from PBMCs. CDR3 sequence (DNA): TGTGCCAGCAGTTTATCCCTGGGTGAGCAGTTCTTC. Amino acid sequence: CASSLSLGEQFF.